This record concerns one T cell receptor beta chain sequence. Its antigen is not identified. This sample was included in a study of T cell responses to AZD1222 COVID-19 vaccine. The CDR3 is 14 residues long. Germline V lookup: CDR1 MNHEY, CDR2 SMNVEV (reference sequence). Trimming removed 2 bases from V and 5 bases from J; junction bases left unmatched: 5. General observations from the study: Samples come after the peak T cell response, not at day 14.

Method: immunoSEQ multiplex PCR; TCRdb's copy keeps in-frame clones and lacks some. The repertoire includes tens of thousands of clones, 80% to 90% of them detected once, and 12% sits in the top ten. The TCR comes from an adult who received the AZD1222 COVID-19 vaccine. V is TRBV27 and J is TRBJ1-2; 7 bases match TRBD1. This specimen consisted of peripheral blood, obtained 28 days after the second AZD1222 dose. The CDR3 DNA is TGTGCCAGCAGTTTAGGTCAGGGGGGGTATGGCTACACCTTC. Its translation: CASSLGQGGYGYTF.